This T cell receptor (beta chain) was documented in a study of blood T cells in healthy people across ages. Germline lookup yields CDR1 SQVTM and CDR2 ANQGSEA. Losses at the gene ends were 6 bases for V and 4 bases for J; bases not matched to a gene: 9. This CDR3 has 15 residues. A second PCR of about 7 to 12 cycles used a sample-barcoded 5' primer and a J-beta primer mix. Each single sample gave us at least 3 million CDR3-containing paired-end reads. Each CDR3 protein is one row after TCRdb ran MiXCR on the 5' RACE reads. Of roughly 680,000 distinct CDR3 sequences in the sample, 49% were seen once. This chain connects TRBV29-1 to TRBJ2-3; 11 bases agree with TRBD2. This TCR came from a woman aged 55-75 years in good health. The sequencing sample was made of blood. The CDR3 loop is CSVAGTSGSPDTQYF. CDR3 bases: TGCAGCGTGGCCGGGACTAGCGGTAGTCCAGATACGCAGTATTTT.